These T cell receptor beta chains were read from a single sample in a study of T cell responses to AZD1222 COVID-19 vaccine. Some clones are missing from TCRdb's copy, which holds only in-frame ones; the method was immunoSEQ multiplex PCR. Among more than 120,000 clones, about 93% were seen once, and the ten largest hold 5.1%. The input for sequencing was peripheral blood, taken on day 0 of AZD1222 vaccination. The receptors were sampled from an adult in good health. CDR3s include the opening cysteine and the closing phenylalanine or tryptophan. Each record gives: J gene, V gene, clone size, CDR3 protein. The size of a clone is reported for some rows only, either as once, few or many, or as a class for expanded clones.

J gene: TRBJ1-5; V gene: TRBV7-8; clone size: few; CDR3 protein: CASSFGTGASNQPQHF
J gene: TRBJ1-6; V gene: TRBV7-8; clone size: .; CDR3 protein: CASSAGTDNSPLHF
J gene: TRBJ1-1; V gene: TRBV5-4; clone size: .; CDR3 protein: CASSLEGQGWANTEAFF
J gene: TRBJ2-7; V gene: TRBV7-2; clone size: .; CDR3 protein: CASSAGTGPYEQYF
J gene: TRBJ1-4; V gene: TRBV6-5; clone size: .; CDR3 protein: CASRGWGGDEKLFF
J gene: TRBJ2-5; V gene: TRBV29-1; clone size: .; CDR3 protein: CSVAKRAQETQYF
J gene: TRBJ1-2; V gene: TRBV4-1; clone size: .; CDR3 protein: CASSQDMGGYTF
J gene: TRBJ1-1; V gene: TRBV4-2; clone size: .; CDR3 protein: CASSQDQEEQGAFF
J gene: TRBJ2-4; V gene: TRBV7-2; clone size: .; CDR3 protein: CASSPPGKGAGSNIQYF
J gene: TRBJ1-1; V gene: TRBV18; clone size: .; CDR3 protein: CASSGLRDTEAFF
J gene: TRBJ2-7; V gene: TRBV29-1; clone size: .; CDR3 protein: CSGLTGASHEQYF
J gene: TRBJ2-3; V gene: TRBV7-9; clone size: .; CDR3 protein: CASSFPPKVTQYF
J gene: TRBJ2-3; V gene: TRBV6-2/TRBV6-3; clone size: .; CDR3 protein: CASSYSAGSSTDTQYF
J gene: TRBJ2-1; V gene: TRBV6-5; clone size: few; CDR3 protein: CASSYSMLAGHNEQFF
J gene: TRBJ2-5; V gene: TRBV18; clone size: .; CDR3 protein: CASSQRGGETQYF
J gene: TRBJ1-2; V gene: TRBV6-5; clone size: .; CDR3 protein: CASSYGGKGYTF
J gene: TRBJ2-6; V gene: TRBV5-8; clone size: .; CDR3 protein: CAISLGGGANVLTF
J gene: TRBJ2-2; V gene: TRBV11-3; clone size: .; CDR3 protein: CASSGSMGTGELFF
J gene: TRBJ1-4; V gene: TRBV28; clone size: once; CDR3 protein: CASSSSQATNEKLFF
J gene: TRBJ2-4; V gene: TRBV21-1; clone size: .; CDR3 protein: CASSKEAKAPKEAKNIQYF
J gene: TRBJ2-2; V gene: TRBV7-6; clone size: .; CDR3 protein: CASSPSTGELFF
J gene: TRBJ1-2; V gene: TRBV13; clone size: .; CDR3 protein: CASSLTRNSNYGYTF
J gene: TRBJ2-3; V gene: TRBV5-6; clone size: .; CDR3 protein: CASSYRERITDTQYF
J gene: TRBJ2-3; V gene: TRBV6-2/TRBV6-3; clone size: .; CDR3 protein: CASSQTSGRRTDTQYF
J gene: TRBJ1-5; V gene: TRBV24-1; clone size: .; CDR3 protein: CATTQGGAAGNQPQHF
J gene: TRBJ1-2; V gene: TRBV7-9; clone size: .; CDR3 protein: CASSLARQPHYGYTF
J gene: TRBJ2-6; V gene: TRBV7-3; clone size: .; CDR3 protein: CASSEQGANVLTF
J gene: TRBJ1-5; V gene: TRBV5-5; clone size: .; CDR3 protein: CASSLTSNQPQHF
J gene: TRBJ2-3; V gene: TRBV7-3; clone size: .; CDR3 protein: CASSRTQITDTQYF
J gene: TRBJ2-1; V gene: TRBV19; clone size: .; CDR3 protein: CASSIGALLFF
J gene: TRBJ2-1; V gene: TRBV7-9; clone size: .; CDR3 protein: CASSLASGGYNEQFF
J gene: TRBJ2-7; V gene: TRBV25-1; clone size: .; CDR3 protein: CASSEYLWTGDEQYF
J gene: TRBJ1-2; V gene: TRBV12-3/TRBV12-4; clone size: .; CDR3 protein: CASSGQGWRGYTF
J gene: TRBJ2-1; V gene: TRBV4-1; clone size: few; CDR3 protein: CASSQDLTSGERDEQFF
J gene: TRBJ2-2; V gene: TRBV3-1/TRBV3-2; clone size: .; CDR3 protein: CASSQGPNTGELFF
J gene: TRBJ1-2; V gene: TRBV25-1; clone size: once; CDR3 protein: CASSDSAVHGYTF
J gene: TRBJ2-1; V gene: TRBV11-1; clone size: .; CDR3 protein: CASSASSKGNEQFF
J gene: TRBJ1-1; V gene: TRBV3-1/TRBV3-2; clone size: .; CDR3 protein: CASSTGPMNTEAFF
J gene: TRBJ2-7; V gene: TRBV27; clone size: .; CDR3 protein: CASSLTGTSGLYEQYF
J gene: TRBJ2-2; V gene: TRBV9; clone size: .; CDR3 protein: CASSLAGGTGELFF
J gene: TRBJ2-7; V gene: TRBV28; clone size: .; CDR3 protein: CASSLLQGPLGQYF
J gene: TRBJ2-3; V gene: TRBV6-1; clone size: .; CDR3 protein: CASSGNLGLAGADTQYF
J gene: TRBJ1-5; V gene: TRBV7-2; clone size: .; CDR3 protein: CASSLVGEYNQPQHF
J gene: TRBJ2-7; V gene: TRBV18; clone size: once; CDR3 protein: CASSRFAGHEQYF
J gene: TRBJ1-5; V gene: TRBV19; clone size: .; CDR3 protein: CASSQEISNQPQHF
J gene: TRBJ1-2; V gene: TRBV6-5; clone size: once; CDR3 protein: CASSYRGQGFTYGYTF
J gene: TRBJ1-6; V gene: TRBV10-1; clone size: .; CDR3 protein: CASSESAVAPLHF
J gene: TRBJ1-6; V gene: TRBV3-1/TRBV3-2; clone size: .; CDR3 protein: CASSQVGGPNSPLHF
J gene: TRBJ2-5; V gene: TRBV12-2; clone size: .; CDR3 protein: CASRLGTSRGTQYF
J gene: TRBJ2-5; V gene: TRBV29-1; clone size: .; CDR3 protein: CSVAQGGEETQYF
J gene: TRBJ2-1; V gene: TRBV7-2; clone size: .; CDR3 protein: CASSPRSQSEQFF
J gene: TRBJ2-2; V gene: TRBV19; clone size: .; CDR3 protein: CAIRGMGTGELFF